These 16 T cell receptor beta chains were sequenced from one sample in a study of blood T cell repertoires in COVID-19. Profiling relied on immunoSEQ multiplex PCR, and the TCRdb table lists in-frame clones only, not all of them. The table has some 350,000 clones, roughly nine tenths seen once. Material: PBMCs or T cells enriched from blood (not recorded which). These receptors were taken from a man younger than 35 who had recovered from COVID-19.

This chain connects TRBV2 to TRBJ2-1, with TRBD2 matching over 7 bases. Germline-derived CDR1 and CDR2 are SNHLY and FYNNEI. Trimming at V came to 4 bases and at J to 7 bases, leaving 7 bases not matched to a gene. The CDR3 sequence is 14 residues long. The CDR3 protein is CASSGGGEWNEQFF. The CDR3, as DNA: TGTGCCAGCAGTGGGGGGGGAGAGTGGAATGAGCAGTTCTTC.

The CDR3 spells CASSLLFRERGDTQYF. Here the CDR3 DNA reads TGTGCCAGCAGCTTGTTGTTCAGGGAGAGGGGGGATACGCAGTATTTT. This sequence joins TRBV7-2 and TRBJ2-3, with a tentative D call TRBD1 (6 bases). Per the germline V gene, CDR1 is SGHTA and CDR2 is FQGNSA. The V and J ends lost 3 bases and 6 bases respectively, with 19 bases between them. CDR3 length equals 16 residues.

V gene TRBV19 combines with J gene TRBJ2-3, with TRBD1 matching over 10 bases. In germline, CDR1 is LNHDA, CDR2 SQIVND (reference sequence). The CDR3 length is 17 residues. With V trimmed by 5 bases and J by 0 bases, 8 bases remained unmatched. The CDR3 DNA sequence: TGTGCCAGTAGTGGGGGACAGGGGCCCCAAAGCACAGATACGCAGTATTTT. Protein product: CASSGGQGPQSTDTQYF.

This chain joins TRBV6-6 and TRBJ2-7; possible D gene TRBD2, 6 bases. The CDR3 totals 12 residues. From germline, CDR1 is MNHNY and CDR2 SVGAGI (reference sequence). Between the trimmed V and J ends, which lost 6 bases and 5 bases, there was a span of 11 bases. CDR3 DNA sequence: TGTGCCAGCAGCCAGACTAGTGACGAGCAGTACTTC. Amino acid sequence: CASSQTSDEQYF.

As regards this clone: The identical CDR3 is also encoded by other nucleotide sequences in the sample. This rearrangement joins TRBV5-1 to TRBJ2-1; D is perhaps TRBD2 (6 bases). V was clipped by 5 bases and J by 4 bases, with 10 bases between them. Germline V CDR1 and CDR2: SGHRS, YFSETQ. The CDR3 runs to 13 residues. CDR3 sequence: CASRSSEYNEQFF. The DNA of the CDR3 is TGCGCCAGCAGATCTAGCGAATACAATGAGCAGTTCTTC.

The table lists this clone with a few counts. The chain joins TRBV3-1 (or the pseudogene TRBV3-2) to TRBJ2-7; D possibly corresponds to TRBD2 (5 bases). The CDR3 runs 14 residues. The V and J ends lost 0 bases and 7 bases respectively, with 13 bases between them. In germline, CDR1 is LGHDT, CDR2 YNNKEL (reference sequence). The CDR3 is CASSQDGNREEQYF. The CDR3 DNA follows: TGTGCCAGCAGCCAAGATGGTAATCGGGAAGAGCAGTACTTC.

J is TRBJ2-7 and V is TRBV7-7, with 9 bases matching TRBD1. Trimming removed 5 bases from V and 6 bases from J; junction bases left unmatched: 5. CDR1 SSHAT and CDR2 FNYEAQ come from the germline V gene (reference sequence). The CDR3 spans 13 residues. The CDR3 coding sequence is TGTGCCAGCAGCCTGGACAGGGGTAGCGAGCAGTACTTC. This gives the protein CASSLDRGSEQYF.

This clone was found a few times. This chain's CDR3 is CASSPGTEIHQPQHF. Written as DNA, the CDR3 is TGCGCCAGCAGCCCTGGGACAGAGATCCATCAGCCCCAGCATTTT. The rearrangement uses TRBV5-1 and TRBJ1-5, with 7 bases matching TRBD1. This CDR3 spans 15 amino acids. Germline V gene data show CDR1 as SGHRS and CDR2 as YFSETQ. The V gene end was trimmed by 4 bases and the J gene end by 5 bases; junction bases not matched to a gene: 9. The full variable domain, with the rest looked up from reference TRBV5-1 and TRBJ1-5, is KAGVTQTPRYLIKTRGQQVTLSCSPISGHRSVSWYQQTPGQGLQFLFEYFSETQRNKGNFPGRFSGRQFSNSRSEMNVSTLELGDSALYLCASSPGTEIHQPQHFGDGTRLSIL.

The rearrangement links TRBV11-3 to TRBJ2-2; 13 bases match TRBD2. The CDR3 is made up of 18 amino acids. Germline CDR1 and CDR2: SGHNT and YENEEA. The J segment lost 0 bases and the V segment lost 1 base, leaving 2 bases of the junction unmatched. The CDR3 nucleotides are TGTGCCAGCAGCTTAGGACTAGCGGGAGGTCCGAACACCGGGGAGCTGTTTTTT. Translating gives CASSLGLAGGPNTGELFF.

This clone was observed at least ten times. The V and J genes are TRBV6-4 and TRBJ2-3, with 8 bases aligning to TRBD2. The CDR3 extends over 15 amino acids. Per germline, CDR1 MRHNA and CDR2 SNTAGT. The ends lost 4 bases at V and 0 bases at J; junction bases unmatched: 3. CDR3 DNA: TGTGCCAGCAGTGCCATAGCGGGAAGCACAGATACGCAGTATTTT. Protein sequence: CASSAIAGSTDTQYF.

The J gene is TRBJ2-3, the V gene TRBV11-2, with 11 nucleotides matching TRBD2. With V trimmed by 2 bases and J by 4 bases, 8 bases remained unmatched. The CDR3 covers 17 residues. Germline-derived CDR1 and CDR2 are SGHAT and FQNNGV. The DNA of the CDR3 is TGTGCCAGCAGCTTACAGTTTAGCGGGGGGGCCCCAGATACGCAGTATTTT. The encoded protein is CASSLQFSGGAPDTQYF.

The chain employs TRBV3-1 (or the pseudogene TRBV3-2) and TRBJ2-3; TRBD2 matches 7 bases. Trimming cost V 3 bases and J 7 bases; bases outside gene matches: 1. The length of the CDR3 is 12 residues. From germline, CDR1 is LGHDT and CDR2 YNNKEL (reference sequence). This CDR3 is CASSHGGNTQYF. CDR3 DNA: TGTGCCAGCAGCCACGGGGGGAATACGCAGTATTTT.

The chain couples TRBV29-1 to TRBJ2-4, with D tentatively TRBD1 (6 bases). Germline lookup yields CDR1 SQVTM and CDR2 ANQGSEA. Trimming removed 7 bases at V and 6 bases at J, with 10 bases between. The CDR3 runs to 11 residues. CDR3 region: CSGEDRNIQYF. In DNA, the CDR3 is TGCAGCGGAGAGGACAGAAACATTCAGTACTTC.

The chain is built from TRBV6-5 and TRBJ1-1; 7 bases are a match to TRBD1. This CDR3 comprises 12 residues. Losses at the gene ends were 2 bases for V and 11 bases for J; bases not matched to a gene: 5. CDR1 is MNHEY, CDR2 SVGAGI, per germline. This CDR3 is CASSYGGQRAFF. The CDR3 DNA reads as TGTGCCAGCAGTTACGGGGGACAGCGGGCTTTCTTT.

The rearrangement uses TRBV18 and TRBJ1-1, with D tentatively TRBD1 (6 bases). Germline lookup yields CDR1 KGHSH and CDR2 LQKENI. With 0 bases removed from V and 6 bases from J, the gap between germline ends came to 8 bases. The CDR3 consists of 13 residues. CDR3 region: CASSPPGTPEAFF. The DNA of the CDR3 is TGTGCCAGCTCACCACCGGGGACACCTGAAGCTTTCTTT.

This clone was picked up one time. V usage is TRBV7-9 and J usage is TRBJ1-1; TRBD1 is a possible D gene (5 bases). V was shortened by 1 base and J by 5 bases, with 17 bases between the two germline ends. Germline V gives CDR1 SEHNR, CDR2 FQNEAQ (reference sequence). The CDR3 loop spans 16 amino acids. The CDR3 here is CASSLVGGMIGTEAFF. CDR3 nucleotides: TGTGCCAGCAGCTTAGTCGGGGGTATGATTGGTACTGAAGCTTTCTTT. The entire variable domain, with the rest obtained from reference TRBV7-9 and TRBJ1-1, is as follows: DTGVSQNPRHKITKRGQNVTFRCDPISEHNRLYWYRQTLGQGPEFLTYFQNEAQLEKSRLLSDRFSAERPKGSFSTLEIQRTEQGDSAMYLCASSLVGGMIGTEAFFGQGTRLTVV.